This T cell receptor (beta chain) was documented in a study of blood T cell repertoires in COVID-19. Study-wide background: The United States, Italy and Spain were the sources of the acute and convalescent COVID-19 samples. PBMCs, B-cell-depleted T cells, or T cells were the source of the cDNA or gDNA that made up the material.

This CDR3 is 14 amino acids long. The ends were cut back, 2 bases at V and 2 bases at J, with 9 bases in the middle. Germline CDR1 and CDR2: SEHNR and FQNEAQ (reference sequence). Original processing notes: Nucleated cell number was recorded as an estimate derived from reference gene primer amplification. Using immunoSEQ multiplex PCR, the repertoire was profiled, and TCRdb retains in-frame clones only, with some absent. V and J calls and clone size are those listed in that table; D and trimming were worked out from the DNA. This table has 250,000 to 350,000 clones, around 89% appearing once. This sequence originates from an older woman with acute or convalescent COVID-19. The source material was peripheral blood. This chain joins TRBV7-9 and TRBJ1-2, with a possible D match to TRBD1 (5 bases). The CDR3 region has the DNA TGTGCCAGCAGCTTATGGGGCACGAACTATGGCTACACCTTC. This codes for CASSLWGTNYGYTF.